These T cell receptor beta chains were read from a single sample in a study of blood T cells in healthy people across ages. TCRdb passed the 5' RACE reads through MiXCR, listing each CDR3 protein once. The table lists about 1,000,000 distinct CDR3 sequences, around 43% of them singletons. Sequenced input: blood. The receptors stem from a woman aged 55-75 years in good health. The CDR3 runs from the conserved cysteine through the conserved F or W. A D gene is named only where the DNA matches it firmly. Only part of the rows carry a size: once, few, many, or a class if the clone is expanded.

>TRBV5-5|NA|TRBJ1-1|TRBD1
TGTGCCAGCAGCTGGGCATATAAACAGGGGCCGTTCGCTGAAGCTTTCTTT
CASSWAYKQGPFAEAFF
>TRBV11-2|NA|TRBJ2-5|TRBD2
TGTGCCAGCAGCTTATTCGGGAGGCAAGAGACCCAGTACTTC
CASSLFGRQETQYF
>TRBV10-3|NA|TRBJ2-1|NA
TGTGCCATCAGAACCGGGACTCAAGTTTCCAACGAGCAGTTCTTC
CAIRTGTQVSNEQFF
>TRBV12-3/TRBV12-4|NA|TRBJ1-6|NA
TGTGCCAGCAGTTTAGGGGGGGCAAATAATTCACCCCTCCACTTT
CASSLGGANNSPLHF
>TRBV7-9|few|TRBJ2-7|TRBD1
TGTGCCAGTAGGACAGGGATCGGCTACGAGCAGTACTTC
CASRTGIGYEQYF
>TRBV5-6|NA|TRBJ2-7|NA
TGTGCCAGCAGCTTGCAACGGGGCAGCAACGAGCAGTACTTC
CASSLQRGSNEQYF
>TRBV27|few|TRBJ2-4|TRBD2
TGTGCCAGCATTGGGGGTAGCGGGAGAGGGAGAGCCAAAAACATTCAGTACTTC
CASIGGSGRGRAKNIQYF
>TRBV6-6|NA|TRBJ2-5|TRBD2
TGTGCCAGCAGTTGGGTAGCGGGGAGTCGGGAGACCCAGTACTTC
CASSWVAGSRETQYF
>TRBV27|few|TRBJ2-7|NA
TGTGCCAGCAGAAGAAGTTACTTCAAGGGAGACGAGCAGTACTTC
CASRRSYFKGDEQYF
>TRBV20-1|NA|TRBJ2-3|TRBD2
TGCAGTGCTACGTTAGCGGGACTAGGGACAGATACGCAGTATTTT
CSATLAGLGTDTQYF
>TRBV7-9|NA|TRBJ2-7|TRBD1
TGTGCCAGCAGCTTAGGGGGGACAGGGGGTAACTACGAGCAGTACTTC
CASSLGGTGGNYEQYF
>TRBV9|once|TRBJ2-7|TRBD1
TGTGCCAGCAGCGTCCGGGACAGACCGGGCGAGCAGTACTTC
CASSVRDRPGEQYF
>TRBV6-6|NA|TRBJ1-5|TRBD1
TGTGCCAGCAGTCTAGCAGGGGGCAACAATCAGCCCCAGCATTTT
CASSLAGGNNQPQHF
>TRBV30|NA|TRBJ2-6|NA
TGTGCCTGGAGTCGTGCCCTCTCTGGGGCCAACGTCCTGACTTTC
CAWSRALSGANVLTF
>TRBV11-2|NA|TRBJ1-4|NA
TGTGCCAGCAGCTTAGAGGGGACGCCTAATGAAAAACTGTTTTTT
CASSLEGTPNEKLFF
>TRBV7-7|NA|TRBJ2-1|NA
TGTGCCAGCAGCTTAGATGACAGTGTGATATTTAGTAATGAGCAGTTCTTC
CASSLDDSVIFSNEQFF
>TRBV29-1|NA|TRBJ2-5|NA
TGCAGCGGTCTAACGCCACAGGGTTACAATGAGCAGTACTTC
CSGLTPQGYNEQYF
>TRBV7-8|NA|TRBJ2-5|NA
TGTGCCAGCAGCTTAAAAAGCGGGCTCGAAGAGACCCAGTACTTC
CASSLKSGLEETQYF
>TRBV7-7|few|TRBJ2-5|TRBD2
TGTGCCAGCAGCCCCCGACTAGCGGGAGGCGGAGAGACCCAGTACTTC
CASSPRLAGGGETQYF
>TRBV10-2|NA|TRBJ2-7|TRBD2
TGCGCCAGCAGTGGGACTAGGGGCTCCTACGAGCAGTACTTC
CASSGTRGSYEQYF
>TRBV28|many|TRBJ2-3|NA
TGTGCCAGCATAGAGTCCGTGGGAGTATCAGATACGCAGTATTTT
CASIESVGVSDTQYF
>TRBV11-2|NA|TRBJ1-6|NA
TGTGCCAGCAAGAGAAATAATTCACCCCTCCACTTT
CASKRNNSPLHF
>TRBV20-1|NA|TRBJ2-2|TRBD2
TGCAGTGCTAGACGGAATAGCGGGGCTTTCACCGGGGAGCTGTTTTTT
CSARRNSGAFTGELFF
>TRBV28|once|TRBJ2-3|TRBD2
TGTGCCAGCGCGCTAGCGGGTAGGACAGATACGCAGTATTTT
CASALAGRTDTQYF
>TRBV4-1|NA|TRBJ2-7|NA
TGCGCCAGCAGCCAAGATATGGAGGACTACGAGCAGTACTTC
CASSQDMEDYEQYF
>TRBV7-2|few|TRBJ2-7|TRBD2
TGTGCCAGCAGACCTACTAGCGGAACTTACGAGCAGTACTTC
CASRPTSGTYEQYF
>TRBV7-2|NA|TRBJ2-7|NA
TGTGCCAGCAGCTTACATCTAGCGTCCACCTACGAGCAGTACTTC
CASSLHLASTYEQYF
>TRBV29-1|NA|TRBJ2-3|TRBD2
TGCAGCGTTGATGGGCTAGCGGGAAAGGAGACAGATACGCAGTATTTT
CSVDGLAGKETDTQYF
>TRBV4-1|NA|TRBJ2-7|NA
TGCGCCAGCAGCCAGGCTGGGGGGGCTATTTACGAGCAGTACTTC
CASSQAGGAIYEQYF
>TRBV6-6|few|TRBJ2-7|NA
TGTGCCAGCAAGGAGACTTCCTCCTACGAGCAGTACTTC
CASKETSSYEQYF
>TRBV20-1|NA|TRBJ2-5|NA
TGCAGTGCTCCGCGGGTCGGGATCCCAGAGACCCAGTACTTC
CSAPRVGIPETQYF
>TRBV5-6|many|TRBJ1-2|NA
TGTGCCAGCAGCTCCCCGTGGTGGGGCTATGGCTACACCTTC
CASSSPWWGYGYTF
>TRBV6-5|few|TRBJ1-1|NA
TGTGCCAGCAGCCGACGAGGGTTTGCCAACACTGAAGCTTTCTTT
CASSRRGFANTEAFF
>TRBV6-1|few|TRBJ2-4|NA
TGTGCCAGCAGCGGGACGGCTCAATTGAGGTACTTC
CASSGTAQLRYF
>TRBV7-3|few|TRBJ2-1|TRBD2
TGTGCCAGCAGCTGGGGGGGAGACCACAATGAGCAGTTCTTC
CASSWGGDHNEQFF
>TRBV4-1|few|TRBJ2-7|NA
TGCGCCAGCAGCCAAGACGGGGGAACCTACGAGCAGTACTTC
CASSQDGGTYEQYF
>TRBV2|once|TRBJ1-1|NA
TGTGCCAGCAGTGAAACCAGGGAGTGTGAAGCTTTCTTT
CASSETRECEAFF
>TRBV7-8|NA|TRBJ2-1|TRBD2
TGTGCCACCCTAGTGGGACTAGGCCTCCATGAGCAGTTCTTC
CATLVGLGLHEQFF
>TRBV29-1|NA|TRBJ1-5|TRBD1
TGCAGCGTGGCGACAGGGGTCAATCAGCCCCAGCATTTT
CSVATGVNQPQHF
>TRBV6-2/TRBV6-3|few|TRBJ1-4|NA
TGTGCCAGCACCTTATCCTGGTCGGGGGTTGAAGAAAAACTGTTTTTT
CASTLSWSGVEEKLFF
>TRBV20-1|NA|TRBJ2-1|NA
TGCAGTGCTAGACCCGTTAGCTCCTACAATGAGCAGTTCTTC
CSARPVSSYNEQFF
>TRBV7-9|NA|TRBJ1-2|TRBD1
TGTGCCAGCAGCTTAGTGGGACAGAATCTTTACTATGGCTACACCTTC
CASSLVGQNLYYGYTF
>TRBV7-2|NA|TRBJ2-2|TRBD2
TGTGCCAGCAGCTTAGTTAGCGGGACGAACACCGGGGAGCTGTTTTTT
CASSLVSGTNTGELFF
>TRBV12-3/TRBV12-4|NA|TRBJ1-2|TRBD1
TGTGCCTGCCCAAAGACAGGGTTCTATGGCTACACCTTC
CACPKTGFYGYTF
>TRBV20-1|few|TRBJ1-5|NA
TGCAGTGCTAGCGGCTATAGCAATCAGCCCCAGCATTTT
CSASGYSNQPQHF
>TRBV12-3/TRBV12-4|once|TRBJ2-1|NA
TGTGCCAGCAGTTTCGGTGGGGCCCATCCGAATGAGCAGTTCTTC
CASSFGGAHPNEQFF
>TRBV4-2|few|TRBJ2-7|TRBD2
TGTGCCAGCAGCCAAGAAGGGCTAGCGGGAGGCGAGCAGTACTTC
CASSQEGLAGGEQYF
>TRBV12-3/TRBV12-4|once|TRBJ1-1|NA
TGTGCCAGCAACCCGACTGGCACCCACACTGAAGCTTTCTTT
CASNPTGTHTEAFF
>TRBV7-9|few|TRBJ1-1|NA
TGTGCCAGCAGCAATGACAGAATCGCTGAAGCTTTCTTT
CASSNDRIAEAFF
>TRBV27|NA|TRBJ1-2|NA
TGTGCCAGCAGCCGCCAGGGGCGGGTCTATGGCTACACCTTC
CASSRQGRVYGYTF
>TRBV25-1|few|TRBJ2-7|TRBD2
TGTGCCAGCAGTCATCTCGGGGGGGGAGGCTTCGAGCAGTACTTC
CASSHLGGGGFEQYF